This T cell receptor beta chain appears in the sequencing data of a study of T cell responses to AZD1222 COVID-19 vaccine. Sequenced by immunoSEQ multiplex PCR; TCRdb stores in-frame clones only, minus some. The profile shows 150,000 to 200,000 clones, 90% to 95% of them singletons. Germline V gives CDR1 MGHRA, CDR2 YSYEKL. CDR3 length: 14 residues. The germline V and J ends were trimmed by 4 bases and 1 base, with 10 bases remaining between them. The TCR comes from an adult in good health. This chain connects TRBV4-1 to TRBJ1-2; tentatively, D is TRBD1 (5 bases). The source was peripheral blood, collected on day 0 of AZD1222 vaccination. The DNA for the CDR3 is TGCGCCAGCAGCCGCGGGACTTATAACTATGGCTACACCTTC. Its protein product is CASSRGTYNYGYTF.